Below are 21 T cell receptor beta chains sequenced from a single sample in a study of cytomegalovirus exposure and HLA in healthy donors. The PCR employed 60 Vbeta primers together with 13 Jbeta primers. Profiled with immunoSEQ multiplex PCR; TCRdb holds only in-frame clones, not every one. In the table there are more than 90,000 clones, 70% to 85% of which are singletons. The sample consisted of PBMCs. The receptors here all came from a man aged 45-65 years in good health and CMV-seronegative.

CDR3 in DNA: TGCGCCAGCAGCCACCGGGGGAGCGGAAACAGGGGTAGCTACAATGAGCAGTTCTTC. Protein product: CASSHRGSGNRGSYNEQFF. V is TRBV5-1 and J is TRBJ2-1; TRBD1 is a possible D gene (7 bases). The germline V gene has CDR1 SGHRS and CDR2 YFSETQ. This CDR3 region has 19 residues. V dropped 4 bases and J dropped 3 bases, with 26 bases sitting between them.

This chain links TRBV7-9 with TRBJ1-5, with TRBD1 as a possible D gene (5 bases). The CDR3 is made up of 12 amino acids. Trimming pared 3 bases from V and 9 bases from J, leaving 9 bases between. Germline CDR1 SEHNR, CDR2 FQNEAQ (reference sequence). In DNA form, the CDR3 reads TGTGCCAGCAGCTTCGACAGTCTGCCCCAGCATTTT. Translating gives CASSFDSLPQHF.

This clone was picked up one time. V gene TRBV27 combines with J gene TRBJ2-3; possibly TRBD2 for D (6 bases). The V end lost 4 bases, the J end lost 2 bases, and 16 bases lay between the germline ends. Germline loops: CDR1 MNHEY, CDR2 SMNVEV (reference sequence). The CDR3 loop spans 16 amino acids. CDR3 protein: CASSSLRLEITDTQYF. The CDR3 DNA reads as TGTGCCAGCAGTTCCCTTCGACTAGAAATCACAGATACGCAGTATTTT.

The chain couples TRBV28 to TRBJ2-3; 8 positions match TRBD2. J was trimmed by 3 bases and V by 5 bases; bases with no gene match: 4. The length of the CDR3 is 14 residues. Germline-derived CDR1 and CDR2 are MDHEN and SYDVKM. CDR3 DNA sequence: TGTGCCAGCAGTCATAGCGGGAATACAGATACGCAGTATTTT. This gives the protein CASSHSGNTDTQYF.

V and J are TRBV19 and TRBJ2-1; 7 nucleotides agree with TRBD1. Germline V CDR1 and CDR2: LNHDA, SQIVND (reference sequence). The CDR3 contains 14 residues. Trimming at V came to 5 bases and at J to 4 bases, leaving 5 bases not matched to a gene. As DNA, the CDR3 is TGTGCCAGTAGTCCGGACAGGTGGTACAATGAGCAGTTCTTC. Its protein product is CASSPDRWYNEQFF.

The rearrangement joins TRBV9 to TRBJ1-1, with a tentative D call TRBD1 (6 bases). The CDR3 sequence is 16 residues long. V lost 4 bases and J 0 bases, leaving 16 bases between the germline ends. Germline assignment: CDR1 SGDLS and CDR2 YYNGEE. The CDR3 spells CASSPGGLNMNTEAFF. DNA for the CDR3: TGTGCCAGCAGCCCGGGGGGCCTCAATATGAACACTGAAGCTTTCTTT.

The V and J genes are TRBV11-2 and TRBJ2-1; TRBD2 agrees at 7 bases. J was trimmed by 9 bases and V by 2 bases; bases with no gene match: 22. The CDR3 is 19 residues long. Germline lookup yields CDR1 SGHAT and CDR2 FQNNGV. CDR3 in amino acids: CASSLYRSREWEGRGEQFF. DNA for the CDR3: TGTGCCAGCAGCTTATATCGGTCGCGGGAGTGGGAGGGCCGGGGTGAGCAGTTCTTC.

V and J are TRBV27 and TRBJ1-2, with 9 nucleotides matching TRBD1. The J segment lost 4 bases and the V segment lost 5 bases, leaving 11 bases of the junction unmatched. The CDR3 has 16 amino acids. Germline V gives CDR1 MNHEY, CDR2 SMNVEV (reference sequence). This CDR3 reads CASSPGTGRGFYGYTF. In DNA form, the CDR3 reads TGTGCCAGCAGTCCCGGGACAGGGCGAGGTTTCTATGGCTACACCTTC.

The V and J genes are TRBV2 and TRBJ1-5; D not certain. The V end lost 4 bases, the J end lost 4 bases, and 8 bases lay between the germline ends. The CDR3 sequence is 13 residues long. Germline lookup yields CDR1 SNHLY and CDR2 FYNNEI. The CDR3, as DNA: TGTGCCAGCAGTGTGGGGAGGAATCAGCCCCAGCATTTT. Amino acids: CASSVGRNQPQHF.

This sequence joins TRBV2 and TRBJ2-4, with 9 bases lining up with TRBD2. Per the germline V gene, CDR1 is SNHLY and CDR2 is FYNNEI. With V trimmed by 4 bases and J by 3 bases, 4 bases remained unmatched. The CDR3 contains 15 residues. CDR3 DNA sequence: TGTGCCAGCAGTGGACTAGCGGACAACAAAAACATTCAGTACTTC. It encodes CASSGLADNKNIQYF.

V gene TRBV7-2 combines with J gene TRBJ2-7, with 9 bases aligning to TRBD1. From germline, CDR1 is SGHTA and CDR2 FQGNSA. The trim removed 4 bases at V and 2 bases at J, leaving 3 bases unmatched. This CDR3 comprises 14 residues. In nucleotides, the CDR3 is TGTGCCAGCAGCTCTCACAGGGGGCCCTACGAGCAGTACTTC. This encodes CASSSHRGPYEQYF.

V usage is TRBV9 and J usage is TRBJ2-1, with D perhaps TRBD1 (5 bases). V was pared by 0 bases and J by 0 bases, with 10 bases between. CDR3 length: 16 amino acids. Germline V gives CDR1 SGDLS, CDR2 YYNGEE. The CDR3 coding sequence is TGTGCCAGCAGCGTAGGGCTAGACAGCTCCTACAATGAGCAGTTCTTC. As protein: CASSVGLDSSYNEQFF. Looking up the rest from reference TRBV9 and TRBJ2-1 gives the full variable domain: DSGVTQTPKHLITATGQRVTLRCSPRSGDLSVYWYQQSLDQGLQFLIQYYNGEERAKGNILERFSAQQFPDLHSELNLSSLELGDSALYFCASSVGLDSSYNEQFFGPGTRLTVL.

The chain couples TRBV6-5 to TRBJ1-4; D is perhaps TRBD1 (6 bases). CDR1 MNHEY and CDR2 SVGAGI come from the germline V gene. This CDR3 is built from 14 residues. The V and J ends lost 8 bases and 6 bases respectively, with 16 bases between them. This CDR3 is CASAPQGRDEKLFF. CDR3 DNA: TGTGCCAGCGCCCCACAGGGACGGGATGAAAAACTGTTTTTT.

V usage is TRBV28 and J usage is TRBJ2-2, with a possible D match to TRBD1 (6 bases). Germline lookup yields CDR1 MDHEN and CDR2 SYDVKM. V shed 9 bases and J shed 5 bases, with 16 bases lying between them. CDR3 length: 14 residues. In DNA, the CDR3 is TGTGCCAGTGTACAGGGAAAGGGTACCGGGGAGCTGTTTTTT. It codes for CASVQGKGTGELFF.

The CDR3 loop reads CASSQEGGIQYF. The CDR3, as DNA: TGCGCCAGCAGCCAAGAAGGGGGCATTCAGTACTTC. The chain couples TRBV4-3 to TRBJ2-4, with a tentative D call TRBD1 (6 bases). This CDR3 comprises 12 residues. The V end was cut by 0 bases, the J end by 9 bases, with 6 bases between. Germline loops: CDR1 LGHNA, CDR2 YSLEER.

V is TRBV28 and J is TRBJ1-3; D possibly corresponds to TRBD1 (5 bases). The CDR3 length is 15 residues. Deletions cut 5 bases from V and 0 bases from J, with 11 bases between. In germline, CDR1 is MDHEN, CDR2 SYDVKM. The CDR3 DNA reads as TGTGCCAGCAGTCCCAGGGCGAGCTCTGGAAACACCATATATTTT. It encodes CASSPRASSGNTIYF.

V usage is TRBV28 and J usage is TRBJ1-2, with 11 bases identical to TRBD1. V gave up 7 bases and J gave up 8 bases; unmatched junction bases: 12. Germline values: CDR1 MDHEN, CDR2 SYDVKM. The CDR3 runs 15 residues. The CDR3 here is CASTLLPDRGQGYTF. The CDR3, as DNA: TGTGCCAGCACCCTTCTTCCGGACAGGGGGCAAGGCTACACCTTC.

The V and J genes are TRBV27 and TRBJ1-6; TRBD1 matches 7 bases. Germline assignment: CDR1 MNHEY and CDR2 SMNVEV (reference sequence). The CDR3 is made up of 14 amino acids. V dropped 7 bases and J dropped 6; count of bases not matched to a gene: 6. The DNA of the CDR3 is TGTGCCAGCAACCGACAGGGTCCTAATTCACCCCTCCACTTT. As protein: CASNRQGPNSPLHF.

To note about this clone: A junction end diverges from the germline sequence, so it may reflect a read error. The V and J genes are TRBV7-7 and TRBJ2-5; 13 bases match TRBD2. Germline assignment: CDR1 SSHAT and CDR2 FNYEAQ (reference sequence). The CDR3 length is 17 residues. CDR3 sequence: CASSPGLAGVGAETQYF. DNA for the CDR3: TGTGCTAGCAGTCCTGGACTAGCGGGAGTCGGGGCAGAGACCCAGTACTTC. Full variable domain (outside the CDR3, taken from reference TRBV7-7 and TRBJ2-5): GAGVSQSPRYKVTKRGQDVTLRCDPISSHATLYWYQQALGQGPEFLTYFNYEAQPDKSGLPSDRFSAERPEGSISTLTIQRTEQRDSAMYRCASSPGLAGVGAETQYFGPGTRLLVL.

J is TRBJ2-3 and V is TRBV5-1; 9 positions agree with TRBD2. Germline-derived CDR1 and CDR2 are SGHRS and YFSETQ. This CDR3 is 15 amino acids long. V shed 4 bases, J shed 3 bases, and the junction held 6 bases outside the gene matches. The CDR3 sequence: CASSPSGLATDTQYF. The CDR3 nucleotides are TGCGCCAGCAGCCCTTCGGGACTAGCAACAGATACGCAGTATTTT.

The rearrangement joins TRBV7-2 to TRBJ2-7; 8 bases line up with TRBD1. The V segment lost 2 bases and the J segment 6 bases; nucleotides outside the gene matches: 12. Germline V CDR1 and CDR2: SGHTA, FQGNSA. The CDR3 is 16 residues long. CDR3 nucleotides: TGTGCCAGCAGCTTATCCGGGACAGGACTCGGCTTCGAGCAGTACTTC. Its protein product is CASSLSGTGLGFEQYF.